Following are 3 T cell receptor beta chains from one sample sequenced in a study of blood T cell repertoires in COVID-19. TCRdb keeps only in-frame clones here, not all; method: immunoSEQ multiplex PCR. This table holds tens of thousands of clones, about 82% found once. Material: peripheral blood. The receptor source for this set is a human donor with active COVID-19. The donor label of this sample is uncertain.

This clone was observed once. The chain has TRBV2 and TRBJ1-1; possibly TRBD1 for D (5 bases). The CDR3 is 13 amino acids. V lost 5 bases, J lost 1 base, and 8 bases lay in between. Per germline, CDR1 SNHLY and CDR2 FYNNEI. CDR3 sequence reads: CASSYRGNTEAFF. The CDR3 DNA sequence: TGTGCCAGCAGTTATAGGGGGAACACTGAAGCTTTCTTT.

This sequence joins TRBV12-3 or TRBV12-4 and TRBJ2-5; D unresolved. V lost 6 bases, J lost 5 bases, and 13 bases lay in between. There are 13 residues in the CDR3. The CDR3 DNA is TGTGCCAGCAGCTTGACACAATACGAGACCCAGTACTTC. It yields the protein CASSLTQYETQYF.

The chain carries TRBV19 and TRBJ2-7, with TRBD1 matching over 9 bases. The junction had 12 bases not matched to a gene; V was cut back by 4 bases and J by 5 bases. This CDR3 has 16 amino acids. Germline CDR1 and CDR2: LNHDA and SQIVND (reference sequence). The CDR3 loop reads CASSTSGTGIYNEQYF. The DNA for the CDR3 is TGTGCCAGTAGTACCTCCGGGACAGGGATCTATAACGAGCAGTACTTC. Combining the CDR3 with reference TRBV19 and TRBJ2-7 gives the whole variable domain DGGITQSPKYLFRKEGQNVTLSCEQNLNHDAMYWYRQDPGQGLRLIYYSQIVNDFQKGDIAEGYSVSREKKESFPLTVTSAQKNPTAFYLCASSTSGTGIYNEQYFGPGTRLTVT.